This T cell receptor beta chain emerged from a study of T cells in women clearing cervical HPV infection. Whole-study results and caveats: Associations may precede or follow infection; HPV-specific or memory T cells were not isolated.

Comment on this clone: No antigen is known for it. The read halts 3 residues ahead of the CDR3 end, with the missing end drawn from the germline J gene.

Repertoires were generated with immunoSEQ multiplex PCR, while TCRdb's copy carries only in-frame clones and drops some. Its clone listing holds about 32,000 clones. Trimming pared 4 bases from V and 8 bases from J, leaving 12 bases between. CDR1 is GTSNPN, CDR2 SVGIG, per germline (reference sequence). CDR3 length: 13 amino acids. This rearrangement joins TRBV30 to TRBJ1-6; a possible D gene is TRBD1 (6 bases). The specimen sequenced was blood buffy coat. The TCR was taken from a woman aged 18 to 75 with a cervical HPV16 infection that either progressed to CIN3+ or cleared (not recorded which). CDR3: CAWKGERDSPLHF. CDR3 bases read: TGTGCCTGGAAGGGGGAAAGGGATTCACCC.